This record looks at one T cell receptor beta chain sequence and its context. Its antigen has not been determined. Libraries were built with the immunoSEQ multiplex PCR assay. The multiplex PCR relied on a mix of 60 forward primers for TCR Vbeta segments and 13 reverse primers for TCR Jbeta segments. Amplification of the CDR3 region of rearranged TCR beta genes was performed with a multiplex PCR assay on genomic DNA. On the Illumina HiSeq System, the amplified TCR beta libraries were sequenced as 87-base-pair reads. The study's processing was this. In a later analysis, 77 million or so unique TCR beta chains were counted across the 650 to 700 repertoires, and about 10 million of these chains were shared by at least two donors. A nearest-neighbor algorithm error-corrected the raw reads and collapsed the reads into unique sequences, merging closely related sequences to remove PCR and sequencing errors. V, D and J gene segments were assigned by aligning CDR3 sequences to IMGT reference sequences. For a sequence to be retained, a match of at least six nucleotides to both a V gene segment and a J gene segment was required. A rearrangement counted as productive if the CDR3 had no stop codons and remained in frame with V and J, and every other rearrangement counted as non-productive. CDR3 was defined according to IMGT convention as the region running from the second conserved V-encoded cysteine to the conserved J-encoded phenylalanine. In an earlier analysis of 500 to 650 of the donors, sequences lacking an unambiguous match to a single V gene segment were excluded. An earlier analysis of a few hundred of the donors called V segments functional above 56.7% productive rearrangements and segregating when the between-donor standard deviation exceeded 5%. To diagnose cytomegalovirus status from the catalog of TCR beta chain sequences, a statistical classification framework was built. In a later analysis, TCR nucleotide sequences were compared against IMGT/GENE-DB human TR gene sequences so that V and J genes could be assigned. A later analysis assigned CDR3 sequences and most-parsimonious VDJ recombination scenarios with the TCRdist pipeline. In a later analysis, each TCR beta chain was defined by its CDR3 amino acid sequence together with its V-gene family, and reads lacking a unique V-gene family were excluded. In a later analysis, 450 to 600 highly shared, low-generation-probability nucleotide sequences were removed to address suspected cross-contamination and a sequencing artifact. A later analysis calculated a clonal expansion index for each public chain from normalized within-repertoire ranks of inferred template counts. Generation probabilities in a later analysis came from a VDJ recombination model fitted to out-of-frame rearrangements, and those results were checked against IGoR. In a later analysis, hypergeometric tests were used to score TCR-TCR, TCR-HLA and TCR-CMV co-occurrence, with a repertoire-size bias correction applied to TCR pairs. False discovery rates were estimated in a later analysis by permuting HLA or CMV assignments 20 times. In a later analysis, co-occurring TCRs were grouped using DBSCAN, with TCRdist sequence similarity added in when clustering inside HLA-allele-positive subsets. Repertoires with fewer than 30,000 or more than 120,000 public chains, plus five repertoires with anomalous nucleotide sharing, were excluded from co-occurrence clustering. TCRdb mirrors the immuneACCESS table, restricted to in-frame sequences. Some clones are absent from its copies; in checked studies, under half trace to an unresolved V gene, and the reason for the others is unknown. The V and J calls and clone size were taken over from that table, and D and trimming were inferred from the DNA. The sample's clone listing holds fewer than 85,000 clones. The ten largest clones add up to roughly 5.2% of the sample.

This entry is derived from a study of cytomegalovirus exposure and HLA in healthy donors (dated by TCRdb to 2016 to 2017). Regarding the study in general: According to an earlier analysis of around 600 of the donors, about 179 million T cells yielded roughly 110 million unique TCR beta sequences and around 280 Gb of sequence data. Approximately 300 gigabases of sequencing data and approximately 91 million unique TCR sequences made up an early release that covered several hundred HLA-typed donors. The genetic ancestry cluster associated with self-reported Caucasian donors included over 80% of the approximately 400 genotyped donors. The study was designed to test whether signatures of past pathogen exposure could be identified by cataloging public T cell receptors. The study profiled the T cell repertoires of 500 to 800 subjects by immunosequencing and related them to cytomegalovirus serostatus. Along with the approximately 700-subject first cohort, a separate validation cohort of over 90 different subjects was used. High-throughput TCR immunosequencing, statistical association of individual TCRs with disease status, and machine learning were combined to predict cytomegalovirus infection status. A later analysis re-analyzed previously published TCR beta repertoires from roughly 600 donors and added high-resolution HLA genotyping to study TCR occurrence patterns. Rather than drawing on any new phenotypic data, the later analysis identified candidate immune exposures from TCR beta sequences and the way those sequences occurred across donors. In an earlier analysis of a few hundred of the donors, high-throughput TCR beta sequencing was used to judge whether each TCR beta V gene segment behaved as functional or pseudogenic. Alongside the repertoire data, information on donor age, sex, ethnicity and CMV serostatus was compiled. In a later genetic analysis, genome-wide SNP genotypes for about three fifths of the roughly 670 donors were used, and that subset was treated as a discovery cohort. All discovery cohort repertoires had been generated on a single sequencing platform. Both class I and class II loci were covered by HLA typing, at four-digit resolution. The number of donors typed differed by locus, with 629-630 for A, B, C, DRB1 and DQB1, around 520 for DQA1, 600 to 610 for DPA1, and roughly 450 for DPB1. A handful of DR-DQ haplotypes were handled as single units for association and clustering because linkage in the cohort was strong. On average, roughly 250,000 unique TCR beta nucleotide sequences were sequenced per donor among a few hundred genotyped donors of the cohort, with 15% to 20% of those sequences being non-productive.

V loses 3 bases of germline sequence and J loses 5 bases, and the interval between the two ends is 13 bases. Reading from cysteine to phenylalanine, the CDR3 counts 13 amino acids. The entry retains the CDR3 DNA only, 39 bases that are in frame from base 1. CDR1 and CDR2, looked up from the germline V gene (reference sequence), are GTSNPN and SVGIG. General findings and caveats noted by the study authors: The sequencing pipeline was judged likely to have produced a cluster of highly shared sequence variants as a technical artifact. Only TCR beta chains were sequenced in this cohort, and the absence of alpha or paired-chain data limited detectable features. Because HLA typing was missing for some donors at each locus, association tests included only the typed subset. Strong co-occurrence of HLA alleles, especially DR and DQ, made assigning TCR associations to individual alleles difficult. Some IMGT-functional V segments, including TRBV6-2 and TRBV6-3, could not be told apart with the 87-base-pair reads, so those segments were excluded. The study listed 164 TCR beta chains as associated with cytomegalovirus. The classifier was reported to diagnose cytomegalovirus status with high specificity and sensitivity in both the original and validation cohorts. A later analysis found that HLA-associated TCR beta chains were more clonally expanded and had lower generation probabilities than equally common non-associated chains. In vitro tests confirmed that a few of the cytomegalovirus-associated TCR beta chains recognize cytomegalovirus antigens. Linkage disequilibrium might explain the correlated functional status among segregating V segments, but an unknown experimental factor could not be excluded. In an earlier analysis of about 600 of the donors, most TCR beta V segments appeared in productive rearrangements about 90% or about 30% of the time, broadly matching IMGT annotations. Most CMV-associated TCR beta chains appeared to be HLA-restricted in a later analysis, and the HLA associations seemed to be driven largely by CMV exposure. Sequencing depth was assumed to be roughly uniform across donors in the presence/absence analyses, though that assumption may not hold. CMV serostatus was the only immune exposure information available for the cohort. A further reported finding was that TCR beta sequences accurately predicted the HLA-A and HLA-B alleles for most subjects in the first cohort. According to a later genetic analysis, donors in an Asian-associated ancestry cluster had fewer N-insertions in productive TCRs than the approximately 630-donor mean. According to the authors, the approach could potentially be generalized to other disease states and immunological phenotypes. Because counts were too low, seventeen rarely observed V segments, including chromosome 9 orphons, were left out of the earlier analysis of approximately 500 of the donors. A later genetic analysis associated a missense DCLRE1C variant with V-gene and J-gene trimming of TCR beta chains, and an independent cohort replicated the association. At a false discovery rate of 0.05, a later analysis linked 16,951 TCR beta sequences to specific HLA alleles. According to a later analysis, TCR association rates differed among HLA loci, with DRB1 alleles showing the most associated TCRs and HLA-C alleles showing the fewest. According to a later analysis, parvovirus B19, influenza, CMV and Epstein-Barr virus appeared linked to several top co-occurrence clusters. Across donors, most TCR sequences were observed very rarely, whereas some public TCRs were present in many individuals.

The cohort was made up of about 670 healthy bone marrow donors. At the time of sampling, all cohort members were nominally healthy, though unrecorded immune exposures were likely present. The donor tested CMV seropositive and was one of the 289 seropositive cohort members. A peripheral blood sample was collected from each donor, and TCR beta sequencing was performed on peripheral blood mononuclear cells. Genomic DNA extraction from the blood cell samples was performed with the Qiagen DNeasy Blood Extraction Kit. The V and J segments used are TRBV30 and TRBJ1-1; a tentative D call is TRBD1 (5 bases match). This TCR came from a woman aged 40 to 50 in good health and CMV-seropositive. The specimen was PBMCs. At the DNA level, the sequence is TGTGCCTGGAGGCACATGGGGGGGACTGAAGCTTTCTTT. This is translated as CAWRHMGGTEAFF.